The rows below give T cell receptor beta chains drawn from one sample of a study of blood T cell repertoires in COVID-19. This table comes from immunoSEQ multiplex PCR, and its TCRdb copy is limited to in-frame clones, with some not included. The sample yields 130,000 to 150,000 clones, over 80% seen once. Input material: peripheral blood. The receptor set was obtained from a man aged 50 or older who had recovered from COVID-19. The CDR3 runs from the conserved cysteine through the conserved F or W. A D gene is named only where the DNA matches it firmly. For some rows the clone size is stated as once, few or many, or as a class when expanded; others skip it.

V gene	D gene	clone size	J gene	CDR3 length	CDR3 protein	CDR3 DNA
TRBV5-6	TRBD2	NA	TRBJ2-1	16	CASSHIAGGSYNEQFF	TGTGCCAGCAGCCACATAGCGGGAGGCTCCTACAATGAGCAGTTCTTC
TRBV28	TRBD1	NA	TRBJ1-1	11	CAITGGTEAFF	TGTGCCATCACAGGGGGCACTGAAGCTTTCTTT
TRBV4-3	NA	once	TRBJ2-2	15	CASSQAGLTTGELFF	TGCGCCAGCAGCCAAGCTGGGCTGACCACCGGGGAGCTGTTTTTT
TRBV11-3	NA	NA	TRBJ2-7	13	CASSLGAGDEQYF	TGTGCCAGCAGCTTAGGAGCCGGGGACGAGCAGTACTTC
TRBV7-2	NA	NA	TRBJ1-1	14	CASSLFPQGTEAFF	TGTGCCAGCAGCTTATTCCCTCAGGGCACTGAAGCTTTCTTT
TRBV20-1	NA	few	TRBJ1-1	12	CSASRGYTEAFF	TGCAGTGCCAGTAGGGGTTACACTGAAGCTTTCTTT
TRBV4-3	TRBD1	NA	TRBJ2-1	16	CASSPQGEGSYNEQFF	TGCGCCAGCAGCCCACAGGGGGAAGGATCCTACAATGAGCAGTTCTTC
TRBV27	TRBD1	few	TRBJ1-1	12	CASGTANTEAFF	TGTGCCAGCGGGACAGCAAACACTGAAGCTTTCTTT
TRBV19	TRBD1	NA	TRBJ2-7	15	CASSPRTGGSYEQYF	TGTGCCAGTAGTCCGCGGACAGGGGGCTCCTACGAGCAGTACTTC
TRBV27	NA	NA	TRBJ2-7	14	CASSTDRFSYEQYF	TGTGCCAGCAGTACCGACAGGTTCTCCTACGAGCAGTACTTC
TRBV4-3	TRBD1	once	TRBJ2-7	17	CASSQDRWTGSSYEQYF	TGCGCCAGCAGCCAAGATCGGTGGACAGGGAGCTCCTACGAGCAGTACTTC
TRBV4-1	TRBD1	NA	TRBJ1-6	13	CASSHDRVSPLHF	TGCGCCAGCAGCCACGACAGGGTTTCACCCCTCCACTTT
TRBV18	TRBD2	NA	TRBJ2-5	16	CASSTLAGAYQETQYF	TGTGCCAGCTCAACACTAGCGGGGGCCTACCAAGAGACCCAGTACTTC